The entry below gives a single TCR beta chain sequence along with its context. As yet, its antigen is unknown. The V and J ends lost 5 bases and 8 bases, in that order; junction bases with no gene match: 18. Germline V CDR1 and CDR2: MNHEY, SMNVEV (reference sequence). This CDR3 spans 18 amino acids. These data are taken from a study of cytomegalovirus exposure and HLA in healthy donors. Use of 60 Vbeta and 13 Jbeta primers characterized the PCR. Repertoires were generated with immunoSEQ multiplex PCR, while TCRdb's copy carries only in-frame clones and drops some. Of 120,000 to 150,000 clones in the sample, approximately 77% were seen once. Study-level points and caveats: A few CMV-associated chains were confirmed in vitro to be specific for CMV antigens. According to an earlier analysis, most TCR beta V segments yielded productive rearrangements about 87% or about 30% of the time.

Sequencing was performed on PBMCs. The V and J genes are TRBV27 and TRBJ2-7, with 13 positions matching TRBD2. The sequence was obtained from a woman aged 45-60 years in good health and CMV-seronegative. CDR3 coding DNA: TGTGCCAGCAGTCCCGGTTCGGGGGGCGGACTAGCGGGGGATAAGCAGTACTTC. Encoded protein: CASSPGSGGGLAGDKQYF.